A single T cell receptor beta chain is shown here with its context. Antigen unknown. Treatment of the sample: approximately 18 received Ad26.COV2.S at low or high dose, single or two shots; 5 received placebo; per-sample allocation not given. Day 63 after the first injection of vaccine or placebo was the sampling time. Ad26.COV2.S expressed prefusion-stabilized spike from the original Wuhan strain. Sequencing was performed with immunoSEQ multiplex PCR; in TCRdb, only in-frame clones are kept and a portion is missing. The data contain roughly 460,000 clones, about 88% of them singletons. CDR1 is PRHDT, CDR2 FYEKMQ, per germline (reference sequence). Trimming took 6 bases from V and 6 from J, leaving 7 bases between them. This CDR3 comprises 11 residues. These data originate in a study of Ad26.COV2.S vaccination and SARS-CoV-2 variants. Study results and caveats: Post-vaccination breadth of spike-specific CD8+ and CD4+ T cell responses was reportedly substantial. The placebo group had lower spike-specific TCR breadth than the vaccine recipients did.

The sequence came from a person between 18 and 65 years old who received the Ad26.COV2.S COVID-19 vaccine or a placebo. J is TRBJ2-3 and V is TRBV13; the D is unclear. The source material was peripheral blood, sampled in a trial of Ad26.COV2.S vaccine versus placebo. As DNA, the CDR3 is TGTGCCAGCAGTATTATTGATACGCAGTATTTT. Amino acid sequence: CASSIIDTQYF.